This T cell receptor beta chain was found in a study of OX40 agonist ivuxolimab in advanced cancers. Study at large: Prior anti-PD-1, anti-PD-L1 or anti-CTLA-4 therapy was allowed; around 43% had some.

This CDR3 is 15 amino acids long. The germline V gene has CDR1 SGHVS and CDR2 FQNEAQ. The ends were cut back, 4 bases at V and 0 bases at J, with 10 bases in the middle. TCRdb's table, derived via immunoSEQ multiplex PCR, lists solely in-frame clones and lacks some. The sample shows about 99,000 clones, approximately 95% of them seen only once. Study-level results: Circulating CD4+ and CD8+ T cells showed clonal expansion by week 6 at 0.1 to 3.0 mg/kg.

Exclusion of a patient followed from autoimmune disease history or systemic immunosuppression. As to this clone: Its antigen is undetermined.

The TCR comes from an adult with an advanced solid tumor such as melanoma, head and neck, liver or kidney cancer. The chain has TRBV7-8 and TRBJ2-1; possibly TRBD1 or TRBD2 for D (5 bases each). Sequenced material: CD4+ or CD8+ T cells sorted from blood, taken in a trial of the OX40 agonist ivuxolimab. CDR3 loop: CASSSGTSSYNEQFF. CDR3 bases: TGTGCCAGCAGCTCCGGGACCAGCTCCTACAATGAGCAGTTCTTC.